One and the same sample provided the 7 T cell receptor beta chains below, sequenced in a study of CD8 T cells in Susac syndrome. An amount of RNA that ranged from roughly 0.45 to 1 ug was reverse transcribed with random hexamers. TCRdb re-called the immunoSEQ multiplex PCR reads with MiXCR, one entry per CDR3 protein. The repertoire holds over 140,000 distinct CDR3 sequences, with approximately 95% as singletons. The specimen was CD4+ T cells from PBMCs. These TCRs come from a human donor with Susac syndrome.

The rearrangement uses TRBV15 and TRBJ2-5; no definite D call. Trimming took 1 base from V and 4 from J, leaving 1 base between them. The CDR3 length is 11 residues. The germline gives CDR1 LNHNV, CDR2 YYDKDF (reference sequence). The CDR3 DNA sequence: TGTGCCACCAGCAGAGGAGAGACCCAGTACTTC. It translates to CATSRGETQYF.

The chain has TRBV5-4 and TRBJ2-7, with 7 nucleotides matching TRBD2. The CDR3 is 14 residues long. Unmatched junction bases numbered 8, after V lost 2 bases and J lost 6 bases. From germline, CDR1 is SGHNT and CDR2 YYREEE (reference sequence). The CDR3 here is CASSFGGSSLEQYF. DNA of the CDR3: TGTGCCAGCAGCTTTGGCGGGAGTAGTCTCGAGCAGTACTTC.

The rearrangement links TRBV5-4 to TRBJ2-1; 7 bases are a match to TRBD2. The V and J ends lost 1 base and 4 bases, in that order; junction bases with no gene match: 5. The CDR3 has 15 amino acids. Per germline, CDR1 SGHNT and CDR2 YYREEE (reference sequence). CDR3 sequence reads: CASSLRSSGYNEQFF. The CDR3 nucleotides are TGTGCCAGCAGCTTGAGGTCTAGCGGTTACAATGAGCAGTTCTTC.

V gene TRBV7-9 combines with J gene TRBJ2-5; 9 bases match TRBD2. The CDR3 sequence is 15 residues long. Germline V gene sequence: CDR1 SEHNR, CDR2 FQNEAQ (reference sequence). V dropped 3 bases and J dropped 4; count of bases not matched to a gene: 6. The CDR3 protein is CASSFRRGGGETQYF. Written as DNA, the CDR3 is TGTGCCAGCAGCTTCCGGCGGGGGGGCGGAGAGACCCAGTACTTC.

The rearrangement joins TRBV5-1 to TRBJ2-1; D is possibly TRBD2 (5 bases). The CDR3 is 15 residues long. Germline V lookup: CDR1 SGHRS, CDR2 YFSETQ. V was pared by 0 bases and J by 7 bases, with 14 bases between. CDR3 region: CASSLAAFGDNEQFF. The CDR3 region has the DNA TGCGCCAGCAGCTTGGCAGCGTTCGGGGATAATGAGCAGTTCTTC.

This chain links TRBV28 with TRBJ2-1, with a weak D call TRBD1 (6 bases). The CDR3 runs to 16 residues. V gave up 6 bases and J gave up 6 bases, with 21 bases separating them. The V gene's germline CDR1 is MDHEN and CDR2 SYDVKM. In DNA, the CDR3 is TGTGCCAGCAGAACCTCGGGACACAAGAATTTCAATGAGCAGTTCTTC. The encoded protein is CASRTSGHKNFNEQFF.

The chain carries TRBV30 and TRBJ1-6, with D uncertain. From germline, CDR1 is GTSNPN and CDR2 SVGIG (reference sequence). This CDR3 contains 15 residues. V lost 0 bases to trimming and J lost 0 bases, with 6 bases between them. The chain's CDR3 is CAWSVQYSYNSPLHF. The CDR3 nucleotides are TGTGCCTGGAGTGTTCAATACTCCTATAATTCACCCCTCCACTTT. The variable domain in full, completed from reference TRBV30 and TRBJ1-6, reads SQTIHQWPATLVQPVGSPLSLECTVEGTSNPNLYWYRQAAGRGLQLLFYSVGIGQISSEVPQNLSASRPQDRQFILSSKKLLLSDSGFYLCAWSVQYSYNSPLHFGNGTRLTVT.